This paragraph reports one T cell receptor beta chain. Antigen specificity is unknown. These data are taken from a study of CD8 T cells in ankylosing spondylitis. Whole-study results and caveats: Within ankylosing spondylitis blood, a TCR beta motif made up of roughly eight highly homologous variants appeared to be characteristic.

TCRdb redid the calling of the 5' RACE reads with MiXCR, one entry per CDR3 protein. The data contain 150,000 to 200,000 distinct CDR3 sequences, about 17% of them singletons. The V end lost 7 bases, the J end lost 5 bases, and 19 bases lay between the germline ends. The V gene's germline CDR1 is DFQATT and CDR2 SNEGSKA (reference sequence). The CDR3 totals 14 residues. Sequenced sample: blood, either unsorted or a sorted T cell fraction (not recorded which). The receptor comes from a male donor with ankylosing spondylitis or in good health (not recorded which). This chain joins TRBV20-1 and TRBJ2-3; D might be TRBD2 (6 bases). The CDR3 reads CSVGPAYGGDTQYF. The CDR3 DNA is TGCAGTGTGGGGCCGGCCTACGGGGGAGATACGCAGTATTTT.